The rows below give T cell receptor beta chains drawn from one sample of a study of cytomegalovirus exposure and HLA in healthy donors. The protocol was immunoSEQ multiplex PCR, while the TCRdb copy is restricted to in-frame clones and leaves out a portion. The table shows some 150,000 clones, with approximately 90% occurring only once. Sequencing used PBMCs. These receptor sequences come from a woman in her 30s in good health and CMV-seropositive. Each CDR3 is given with its conserved first and last residue. Fields, in order: D gene, clone size, V gene, J gene, CDR3 DNA, CDR3 protein. The D gene is left open where the match is weak. The size entry is marked missing in some rows and otherwise reads once, few, many or a size class.

.	.	TRBV7-2	TRBJ2-7	TGTGCCAGCAGCTTAGCGTCCGGGGAGCGTTACGAGCAGTACTTC	CASSLASGERYEQYF
TRBD2	.	TRBV10-2	TRBJ2-2	TGCGCCAGCTCCACTAGCGGGGGGGACACCGGGGAGCTGTTTTTT	CASSTSGGDTGELFF
TRBD1	.	TRBV20-1	TRBJ1-1	TGCAGTGCTAATGGACAGGGTGAAGCTTTCTTT	CSANGQGEAFF
TRBD2	.	TRBV28	TRBJ2-7	TGTGCCAGCATTGCGGGAGGGCCCTCGGGGGAGCAGTACTTC	CASIAGGPSGEQYF
TRBD1	once	TRBV27	TRBJ2-7	TGTGCCAGCAGTTGGGGACAGGGGGCCTACGAGCAGTACTTC	CASSWGQGAYEQYF
.	.	TRBV18	TRBJ2-2	TGTGCCAGCTCACCACCCCCCAGGGGCACCGGGGAGCTGTTTTTT	CASSPPPRGTGELFF
.	.	TRBV9	TRBJ1-2	TGTGCCAGTGGGTGGGGGGAATTTACGAGATATGGCTACACCTTC	CASGWGEFTRYGYTF
TRBD1	.	TRBV7-2	TRBJ2-2	TGTGCCAGCAGCTTAGAAGGGGGCAGGACCGGGGAGCTGTTTTTT	CASSLEGGRTGELFF
.	.	TRBV29-1	TRBJ2-7	TGCAGCGTTGCAGGGGACCCCTTCTACGAGCAGTACTTC	CSVAGDPFYEQYF
.	.	TRBV9	TRBJ2-3	TGTGCCAGCAGCGTAGTGTCTTTGGATACGCAGTATTTT	CASSVVSLDTQYF
TRBD1	once	TRBV6-4	TRBJ1-2	TGTGCCAGCAGTGACATACAGGGGGCTCTCTTCTATGGCTACACCTTC	CASSDIQGALFYGYTF
TRBD1	few	TRBV11-2	TRBJ1-1	TGTGCCAGCAGCCCCCCCAAGGACAGGACGAACACTGAAGCTTTCTTT	CASSPPKDRTNTEAFF
.	.	TRBV6-5	TRBJ1-1	TGTGCCAGCAGTTCCCCGGCAGGGCCATCTCCTCGGGCTTTCTTT	CASSSPAGPSPRAFF
.	.	TRBV6-5	TRBJ2-7	TGTGCCAGCAGCAACAGGGCCCACGAGCAGTACTTC	CASSNRAHEQYF
TRBD2	.	TRBV6-1	TRBJ2-7	TGTGCCAGTAGACTAGCGGGAGAGTACGAGCAGTACTTC	CASRLAGEYEQYF
.	many	TRBV5-6	TRBJ2-1	TGTGCCAGCAGCTTGGTCCTCTACTTCGGTGAGCAGTTCTTC	CASSLVLYFGEQFF
TRBD1	.	TRBV4-2	TRBJ2-5	TGTGCCAGCAGCCAAAAGACAGGGTTTAGGAAATACCAAGAGACCCAGTACTTC	CASSQKTGFRKYQETQYF
.	.	TRBV7-3	TRBJ2-2	TGTGCCAGCAGCTTTGATCCAGCGGGCATGAACACCGGGGAGCTGTTTTTT	CASSFDPAGMNTGELFF
TRBD2	.	TRBV28	TRBJ2-3	TGTGCCAGCAGTTATAGGACTAGCGGGAGGCGAGATACGCAGTATTTT	CASSYRTSGRRDTQYF
.	.	TRBV11-2	TRBJ2-3	TGTGCCAGCAGCCCCAATAACAGCCCCACAGATACGCAGTATTTT	CASSPNNSPTDTQYF
.	.	TRBV15	TRBJ2-5	TGTGCCACCAGCAGAGTTGGTAGCCCGATTCCCCAGTACTTC	CATSRVGSPIPQYF
.	.	TRBV7-2	TRBJ1-2	TGTGCCAGCAGCTTAGTGACAGTTGGCTATGGCTACACCTTC	CASSLVTVGYGYTF
TRBD1	.	TRBV10-3	TRBJ1-5	TGTGCCATCAGCCGGGACAGGGTTGAACAGCCCCAGCATTTT	CAISRDRVEQPQHF
.	.	TRBV5-1	TRBJ2-5	TGCGCCAGCAGCTTGGAACCCCTCCTCAGGGCCCAAGAGACCCAGTACTTC	CASSLEPLLRAQETQYF
.	.	TRBV5-1	TRBJ1-3	TGCGCCAGCAGCTTGTCAGGGGTCTCTGGAAACACCATATATTTT	CASSLSGVSGNTIYF
.	.	TRBV5-4	TRBJ1-2	TGTGCCAGCAGCTTGCGATGGGGTCAGATTGGTGCGGGGGGCTATGGCTACACCTTC	CASSLRWGQIGAGGYGYTF
.	.	TRBV10-2	TRBJ1-5	TGCGCCAGCAGTGTCCGACAGTGGAGCAATCAGCCCCAGCATTTT	CASSVRQWSNQPQHF
.	.	TRBV2	TRBJ2-6	TGTGCCAGCAATCCCCGCACAGTTTCTGGGGCCAACGTCCTGACTTTC	CASNPRTVSGANVLTF
.	.	TRBV11-3	TRBJ2-1	TGTGCCAGCAGCTTAAAGGAGGGTGAGCAGTTCTTC	CASSLKEGEQFF
.	.	TRBV6-1	TRBJ2-4	TGTGCCAGCGACTTAAGAGGGGCCAAAAACATTCAGTACTTC	CASDLRGAKNIQYF
.	.	TRBV4-1	TRBJ1-2	TGCGCCAGCAGCCAAGATTATCAGTCCTATGGCTACACCTTC	CASSQDYQSYGYTF
.	.	TRBV29-1	TRBJ2-3	TGCAGCGTTAGCGACCCTAGCGCCGGAGGGAATACGCAGTATTTT	CSVSDPSAGGNTQYF
.	.	TRBV19	TRBJ1-6	TGTGCCAGTAGTACCCTACTCCGACGGGATAATTCACCCCTCCACTTT	CASSTLLRRDNSPLHF
TRBD1	.	TRBV28	TRBJ2-7	TGTGCCAGCAGTCTAGCAGGGGGTATCTACGAGCAGTACTTC	CASSLAGGIYEQYF
TRBD1	.	TRBV28	TRBJ1-5	TGTGCCAGCAGTCACCCGGGACAGGCGGCCCTATATAGCAATCAGCCCCAGCATTTT	CASSHPGQAALYSNQPQHF
TRBD1	once	TRBV27	TRBJ2-7	TGTGCCAGCAGTATAACAGGGGTTTCTATTGCGGAGCAGTACTTC	CASSITGVSIAEQYF
.	.	TRBV5-1	TRBJ1-3	TGCGCCAGCAGCTTGGTCGGTAACTCTGGAAACACCATATATTTT	CASSLVGNSGNTIYF
TRBD1	.	TRBV7-8	TRBJ1-4	TGTGCCAGCGGGGACAGGGCGCGTGAGGAAAAACTGTTTTTT	CASGDRAREEKLFF
TRBD1	.	TRBV28	TRBJ1-2	TGTGCCAGCAGTTGGACAGGGCTCAATGGCTATACCTTC	CASSWTGLNGYTF
TRBD2	.	TRBV7-9	TRBJ2-3	TGTGCCAGCAGCCTCGCTAGCGGGGTCGTCACAGATACGCAGTATTTT	CASSLASGVVTDTQYF
TRBD2	.	TRBV27	TRBJ2-3	TGTGCCAGCAGTCCCGCCTTAGCGGGAAGGGGGGCAGATACGCAGTATTTT	CASSPALAGRGADTQYF
TRBD1	.	TRBV7-2	TRBJ1-5	TGTGCCAGCAGCTTAGCGGGGACAGGGGGCAATCAGCCCCAGCATTTT	CASSLAGTGGNQPQHF
TRBD1	.	TRBV15	TRBJ2-5	TGTGCCACCAGCAGATACAGGGGGCTAGAGACCCAGTACTTC	CATSRYRGLETQYF
TRBD1	.	TRBV2	TRBJ1-4	TGTGCCAGCAGTACGACAGGGGGAACTAATGAAAAACTGTTTTTT	CASSTTGGTNEKLFF
.	.	TRBV18	TRBJ2-3	TGTGCCAGCTCCCCAACCGGGACAACTAGCACAGATACGCAGTATTTT	CASSPTGTTSTDTQYF
TRBD2	.	TRBV5-5	TRBJ2-7	TGTGCCAGCAGCCTTTCTAGCGGGAGCTCCTACGAGCAGTACTTC	CASSLSSGSSYEQYF
.	once	TRBV28	TRBJ1-2	TGTGCCAGCAGTTTATTGCAGGGTGGCTACACCTTC	CASSLLQGGYTF
TRBD1	.	TRBV5-4	TRBJ2-2	TGTGCCAGCAGCTCCAGGGGGCCCGGGGAGCTGTTTTTT	CASSSRGPGELFF
TRBD1	.	TRBV27	TRBJ1-1	TGTGCCAGCATAAGGACAGGTGGTGTGGCCGAAGCTTTCTTT	CASIRTGGVAEAFF
TRBD2	.	TRBV10-1	TRBJ2-2	TGCGCCAGCAGTGCCCTAGCGGGGTTGAACACCGGGGAGCTGTTTTTT	CASSALAGLNTGELFF
TRBD1	.	TRBV7-3	TRBJ2-5	TGTGCCAGCAGCTTTGGACAGGGGGAGACCCAGTACTTC	CASSFGQGETQYF
.	.	TRBV6-5	TRBJ1-2	TGTGCCAGCACGGAGTCGGGAGGCTACACCTTC	CASTESGGYTF
TRBD2	.	TRBV6-5	TRBJ2-1	TGTGCCAGCAGTTATAGCGGGGTCGTTTCCTACAATGAGCAGTTCTTC	CASSYSGVVSYNEQFF
TRBD1	.	TRBV5-1	TRBJ1-3	TGCGCCAGCAGCTTGGATACAGGGGGTTTTGCTGGAAACACCATATATTTT	CASSLDTGGFAGNTIYF
.	.	TRBV7-6	TRBJ2-3	TGTGCCAGCAGCTCCGGGAGCACAGATACGCAGTATTTT	CASSSGSTDTQYF
.	.	TRBV11-2	TRBJ2-5	TGTGCCAGCAGCCCCCCCTCCCAGCGGCCTCAAGAGACCCAGTACTTC	CASSPPSQRPQETQYF